This T cell receptor beta chain originates from a study of blood T cell repertoires in COVID-19. In the study overall: PBMCs, B-cell-depleted T cells, or T cells provided the cDNA or gDNA that made up the material.

This CDR3 has 17 amino acids. Germline-derived CDR1 and CDR2 are SGHTA and FQGNSA. The V gene end was trimmed by 4 bases and the J gene end by 2 bases; junction bases not matched to a gene: 5. Generated by immunoSEQ multiplex PCR, the TCRdb table keeps only in-frame clones and is missing some. The sample holds fewer than 350,000 clones, 87% seen once. Individuals aged about 18 to 100 years were recruited from about two dozen US areas. Two negative PCRs, clearance, or symptom resolution had been documented for recovered Cohort 3 donors. This clone appeared a single time. This rearrangement joins TRBV7-2 to TRBJ2-2; 12 nucleotides align to TRBD2. The sample taken for sequencing was PBMCs or T cells enriched from blood (not recorded which). This sequence was found in a woman between 35 and 50 years old who had recovered from COVID-19. The CDR3 spells CASSSRTSGVNTGELFF. CDR3 sequence (DNA): TGTGCCAGCAGCTCCAGGACTAGCGGGGTCAACACCGGGGAGCTGTTTTTT. Based on the CDR3 plus reference TRBV7-2 and TRBJ2-2, the full variable domain is GAGVSQSPSNKVTEKGKDVELRCDPISGHTALYWYRQSLGQGLEFLIYFQGNSAPDKSGLPSDRFSAERTGGSVSTLTIQRTQQEDSAVYLCASSSRTSGVNTGELFFGEGSRLTVL.